A selection of T cell receptor beta chains follows, all from one sample in a study of PD-1 blockade in classical Hodgkin lymphoma. The assay was immunoSEQ multiplex PCR, and TCRdb's table has in-frame clones only and misses some. The sample yields tens of thousands of clones, 65% to 80% seen once. The sequencing here drew on peripheral blood mononuclear cells (PBMCs), taken before the fourth cycle of nivolumab. These TCRs come from a human donor with classical Hodgkin lymphoma. CDR3s include the opening cysteine and the closing phenylalanine or tryptophan. The order of the fields is CDR3 length, J gene, V gene, clone size, D gene, CDR3 DNA, CDR3 protein. The D gene is left open where the match is weak. Not all rows give a size; the values are once, few, many and, for expanded clones, a class.

14 | TRBJ1-2 | TRBV6-5 | - | TRBD1 | TGTGCCAGCAGTTACGCACCGACAGGGGATGGCTACACCTTC | CASSYAPTGDGYTF
14 | TRBJ2-3 | TRBV6-5 | - | TRBD2 | TGTGCCAGCAAGCGGGAGGGATCCACAGATACGCAGTATTTT | CASKREGSTDTQYF
13 | TRBJ2-1 | TRBV11-2 | - | - | TGTGCCAGCAGCTTATTTATGGGCAATGAGCAGTTCTTC | CASSLFMGNEQFF
16 | TRBJ1-5 | TRBV7-8 | - | - | TGTGCCAGCAGCTCCTTAGACAGGCAGGGCAATCAGCCCCAGCATTTT | CASSSLDRQGNQPQHF
16 | TRBJ2-7 | TRBV19 | - | TRBD2 | TGTGCCAGTAGTATCGTAGCGGGAGGGCCTTTCAACGAGCAGTACTTC | CASSIVAGGPFNEQYF
15 | TRBJ2-5 | TRBV7-6 | - | - | TGTGCCAGCAGCAAGCTAGTCCTTAGTGGGGAGACCCAGTACTTC | CASSKLVLSGETQYF
16 | TRBJ1-1 | TRBV18 | - | TRBD1 | TGTGCCAGCTCACCACAAATCACCACAGGGGGCACTGAAGCTTTCTTT | CASSPQITTGGTEAFF
14 | TRBJ2-7 | TRBV18 | - | TRBD1 | TGTGCCAGCTCGTCCGGGACAGGGAACTACGAGCAGTACTTC | CASSSGTGNYEQYF
19 | TRBJ2-7 | TRBV11-2 | - | - | TGTGCCAGCACCCCGAGCTTGTTCCCCCGGCCTCTCAGGGCCTACGAGCAGTACTTC | CASTPSLFPRPLRAYEQYF
13 | TRBJ2-1 | TRBV30 | - | - | TGTGCCTGGACCGGGACGGGCTACAATGAGCAGTTCTTC | CAWTGTGYNEQFF
13 | TRBJ1-1 | TRBV10-3 | - | - | TGTGCCATCAGTGGTAACGGGAACACTGAAGCTTTCTTT | CAISGNGNTEAFF
15 | TRBJ2-1 | TRBV7-2 | - | - | TGTGCCAGCAGCCCCCAGGGCGCGGGATACAATGAGCAGTTCTTC | CASSPQGAGYNEQFF
13 | TRBJ1-2 | TRBV5-1 | once | - | TGCGCCAGCAGCTTGGCCCCTATCTATGGCTACACCTTC | CASSLAPIYGYTF
15 | TRBJ2-1 | TRBV6-1 | - | TRBD2 | TGTGCCAGCAGTGAACTAGCGGGAATGGGGAATGAGCAGTTCTTC | CASSELAGMGNEQFF
13 | TRBJ2-7 | TRBV11-2 | - | - | TGTGCCAGCAGCCCGGGTCAGATCTACGAGCAGTACTTC | CASSPGQIYEQYF
15 | TRBJ2-1 | TRBV27 | - | TRBD2 | TGTGCCAGCAGTTCGCTAGCGGGAGGTAGGAATGAGCAGTTCTTC | CASSSLAGGRNEQFF
14 | TRBJ1-1 | TRBV11-3 | - | - | TGTGCCAGCAGCTTTTCAGGGAAGAACACTGAAGCTTTCTTT | CASSFSGKNTEAFF
17 | TRBJ2-5 | TRBV14 | - | TRBD2 | TGTGCCAGCAGCCAAGATCTTAGTTGGGGAGGGTTGCAGACCCAGTACTTC | CASSQDLSWGGLQTQYF
13 | TRBJ1-5 | TRBV6-5 | - | - | TGTGCCAGCAGGTTAGACGATCATCAGCCCCAGCATTTT | CASRLDDHQPQHF
15 | TRBJ2-5 | TRBV6-5 | - | - | TGTGCCAGCAGGATAGGGGGAGGGCCCGGAAGGTCCCAGTACTTC | CASRIGGGPGRSQYF
14 | TRBJ2-1 | TRBV19 | - | TRBD1 | TGTGCCAGTACGACAGGGGTGGACTACAATGAGCAGTTCTTC | CASTTGVDYNEQFF
14 | TRBJ2-5 | TRBV6-5 | - | - | TGTGCCAGCAGTTACAAGGGTGATCAAGAGACCCAGTACTTC | CASSYKGDQETQYF
13 | TRBJ2-7 | TRBV5-6 | few | TRBD2 | TGTGCCAGCAGCCCGGGGGGGTCCTACGAGCAGTACTTC | CASSPGGSYEQYF
15 | TRBJ2-3 | TRBV6-5 | - | - | TGTGCCAGCAGTTTTACCGGGACAACCACAGATACGCAGTATTTT | CASSFTGTTTDTQYF
16 | TRBJ1-3 | TRBV7-6 | - | - | TGTGCCAGCAGCCCGAGTGCAGGAAACTCTGGAAACACCATATATTTT | CASSPSAGNSGNTIYF
15 | TRBJ1-6 | TRBV5-1 | - | - | TGTGCCAGCAGCTTGGGGGTCCACTATAATTCACCCCTCCACTTT | CASSLGVHYNSPLHF
14 | TRBJ1-1 | TRBV9 | - | - | TGTGCCAGCAGCGTAATACAGGGGAACACTGAAGCTTTCTTT | CASSVIQGNTEAFF
15 | TRBJ2-3 | TRBV6-6 | - | - | TGTGCCAGCAGTTACGGGCGGTCTAGCACAGATACGCAGTATTTT | CASSYGRSSTDTQYF
15 | TRBJ1-5 | TRBV6-1 | - | TRBD1 | TGTGCCAGCAGTTCATCAGGGGGTGCTAATCAGCCCCAGCATTTT | CASSSSGGANQPQHF
13 | TRBJ2-1 | TRBV5-1 | once | - | TGCGCCAGCAGCTTGCGGCGCTACAATGAGCAGTTCTTC | CASSLRRYNEQFF
16 | TRBJ2-4 | TRBV9 | many | - | TGTGCCAGCAGCCCTTTTCTTAGTCCGGGGGGCGACATTCAGTACTTC | CASSPFLSPGGDIQYF
16 | TRBJ1-4 | TRBV6-5 | - | TRBD1 | TGTGCCAGCAGTTACTCAACCGGACAGGGGCGGGCAAAACTGTTTTTT | CASSYSTGQGRAKLFF
15 | TRBJ1-5 | TRBV27 | - | - | TGTGCCAGCAGGCCGGCGGCCTCGGGGAGTCAGCCCCAGCATTTT | CASRPAASGSQPQHF
17 | TRBJ2-5 | TRBV5-6 | - | - | TGTGCCAGCAGCTCGCTTCGTGGGGGTAAGGGTCAAGAGACCCAGTACTTC | CASSSLRGGKGQETQYF
13 | TRBJ1-2 | TRBV28 | - | TRBD1 | TGTGCCAGCAGAACTTCGGGACAGGGACGTTACACCTTC | CASRTSGQGRYTF
14 | TRBJ1-2 | TRBV9 | - | - | TGTGCCAGCAGCGTATCTAAGGGGAGCTATGGCTACACCTTC | CASSVSKGSYGYTF
16 | TRBJ1-1 | TRBV5-4 | - | - | TGTGCCAGCAGCTTGGCCGAGGGGGTGTGGAGCACTGAAGCTTTCTTT | CASSLAEGVWSTEAFF
16 | TRBJ2-7 | TRBV27 | few | TRBD2 | TGTGCCAGCAGCACCCAGGGGACTAGCGGGGCCTACGAGCAGTACTTC | CASSTQGTSGAYEQYF
16 | TRBJ1-1 | TRBV28 | - | TRBD1 | TGTGCCAGCAGTCCCAGGGGGGGAGGGGAACCCCTTGAAGCTTTCTTT | CASSPRGGGEPLEAFF
14 | TRBJ1-1 | TRBV7-2 | - | TRBD1 | TGTGCCAGCAGCTTAGTGGGGACAGGGACTGAAGCTTTCTTT | CASSLVGTGTEAFF
13 | TRBJ2-1 | TRBV2 | - | TRBD1 | TGTGCCAGCTCCCCGACAGGGTCCAATGAGCAGTTCTTC | CASSPTGSNEQFF
14 | TRBJ1-5 | TRBV6-5 | - | TRBD1 | TGTGCCAGCACCAGGGACAGGTCAAATCAGCCCCAGCATTTT | CASTRDRSNQPQHF
13 | TRBJ2-7 | TRBV5-1 | - | - | TGCGCCAGCAGCTTGGAAAACGGGCACGAGCAGTACTTC | CASSLENGHEQYF
11 | TRBJ2-3 | TRBV20-1 | - | TRBD1 | TGCAGTGCCTCGGACAGGGTGGGGCAGTATTTT | CSASDRVGQYF